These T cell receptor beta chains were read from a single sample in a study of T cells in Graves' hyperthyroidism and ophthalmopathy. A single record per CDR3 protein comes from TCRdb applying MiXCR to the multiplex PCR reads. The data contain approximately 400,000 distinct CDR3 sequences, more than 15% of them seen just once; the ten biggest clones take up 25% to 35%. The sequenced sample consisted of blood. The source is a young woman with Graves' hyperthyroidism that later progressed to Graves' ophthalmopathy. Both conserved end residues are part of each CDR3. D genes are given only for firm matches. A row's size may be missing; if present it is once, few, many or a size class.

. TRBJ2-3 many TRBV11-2 TGTGCCAGCAGCTTCCACGACAGCACAGATACGCAGTATTTT CASSFHDSTDTQYF
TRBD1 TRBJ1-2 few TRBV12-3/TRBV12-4 TGTGCCAGCAGAGAGACCGGGACAGGTGCCTATGGCTACACCTTC CASRETGTGAYGYTF
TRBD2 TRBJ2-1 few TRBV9 TGTGCCAGCAGCGTAGAGGCAGGTGGGAGAGGGACTAGCTACAGGCAGTTCTTC CASSVEAGGRGTSYRQFF
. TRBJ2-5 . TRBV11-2 TGTGCCAGCAGCTTAGTGCAGGGAACGACCCAAGAGACCCAGTACTTC CASSLVQGTTQETQYF
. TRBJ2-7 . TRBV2 TGTGCCAGCAGGGAGCAGGGGTACGAGCAGTACTTC CASREQGYEQYF
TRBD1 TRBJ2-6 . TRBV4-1 TGCGCCAGCAGCCAATCCGGGACAGGGTCCCTCTCTGGGGCCAACGTCCTGACTTTC CASSQSGTGSLSGANVLTF
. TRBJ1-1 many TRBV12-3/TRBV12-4 TGTGCCAGCACCTTTAGTGGGAGTGAAGCTTTCTTT CASTFSGSEAFF
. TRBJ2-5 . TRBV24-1 TGTGCCACCAACGGCGGGACCCAGTACTTC CATNGGTQYF
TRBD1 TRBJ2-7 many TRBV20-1 TGCAGTGCTTCTTCCCCCCGGGACAGTCCCTACGAGCAGTACTTC CSASSPRDSPYEQYF
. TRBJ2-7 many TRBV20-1 TGCAGTGCCCCGTTAGGAACTTGGGGCGACGAGCAGTACTTC CSAPLGTWGDEQYF
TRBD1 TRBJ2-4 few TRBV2 TGTGCCAGCAATCAGGGGGAACTTCGGTTTGCCAAAAACATTCAGTACTTC CASNQGELRFAKNIQYF
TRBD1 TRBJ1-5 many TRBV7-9 TGTGCCAGCAGCTTAGGACAGGGGGATCAGCCCCAGCATTTT CASSLGQGDQPQHF
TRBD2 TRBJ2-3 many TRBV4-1 TGCGCCAGCGAAAACCGACTAGCGGGAGGCACAGATACGCAGTATTTT CASENRLAGGTDTQYF
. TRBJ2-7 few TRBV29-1 TGCAGCGTTGAAGTGGCGGAACAGGATAAGTACGTCTCCTACGAGCAGTACTTC CSVEVAEQDKYVSYEQYF
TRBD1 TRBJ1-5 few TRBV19 TGTGCCAGTAGAAAAGGACAGGGGCGCGGCAATCAGCCCCAGCATTTT CASRKGQGRGNQPQHF
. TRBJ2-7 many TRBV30 TGTGCCTGGCAACAAACGGGCTACGAGCAGTACTTC CAWQQTGYEQYF
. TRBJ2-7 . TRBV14 TGTGCCAGCAGCCTTTTAGGTCCGAGCTCCTACGAGCAGTACTTC CASSLLGPSSYEQYF
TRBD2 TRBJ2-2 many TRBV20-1 TGCAGTGCCGTTCAAGGGACTAGAGGAGGCACCGGGGAGCTGTTTTTT CSAVQGTRGGTGELFF
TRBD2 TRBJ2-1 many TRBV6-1 TGTGCCACCACGCCCGGGACTAGCGGGCTATATGAGCAGTTCTTC CATTPGTSGLYEQFF